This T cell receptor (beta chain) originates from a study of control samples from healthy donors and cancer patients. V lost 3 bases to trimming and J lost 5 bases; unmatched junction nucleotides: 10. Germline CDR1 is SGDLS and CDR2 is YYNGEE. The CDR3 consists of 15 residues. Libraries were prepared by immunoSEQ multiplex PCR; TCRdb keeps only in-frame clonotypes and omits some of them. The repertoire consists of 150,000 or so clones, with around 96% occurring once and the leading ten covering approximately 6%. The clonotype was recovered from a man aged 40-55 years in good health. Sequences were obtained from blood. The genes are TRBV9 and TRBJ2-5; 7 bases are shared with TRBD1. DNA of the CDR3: TGTGCCAGCAGCGCCGGACAGGCGCGTGGGGAGACCCAGTACTTC. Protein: CASSAGQARGETQYF.